This T cell receptor beta chain was identified in a study of cytomegalovirus exposure and HLA in healthy donors. Background on the study: A preliminary data release comprised 80 million or so unique TCRs obtained from HLA-typed donors. Findings and caveats of the study: Most of the TCR beta V segments (in an earlier analysis) were productive either about 87% or about 30% of the time. A missense variant in DCLRE1C was later tied to TCR beta V- and J-gene trimming. While the bulk of TCR sequences proved rare, some public TCRs turned up in many donors.

The CDR3 spans 15 residues. The J segment lost 5 bases and the V segment lost 7 bases, leaving 8 bases of the junction unmatched. Germline values: CDR1 SGDLS, CDR2 YYNGEE. PCR primers comprised 60 Vbeta and 13 Jbeta primers. Repertoires were generated with immunoSEQ multiplex PCR, while TCRdb's copy carries only in-frame clones and drops some. Of about 130,000 clones in the sample, roughly three fifths are singletons; the top ten hold about 2.6%. Note on this clone: Its antigen is unidentified.

The receptor was derived from a woman aged 40-49 years in good health and CMV-seronegative. The specimen was PBMCs. The V and J genes are TRBV9 and TRBJ2-2, with 10 bases lining up with TRBD1. The CDR3 DNA follows: TGTGCCAGCTCAAAGGGACAGGGGCGAACCGGGGAGCTGTTTTTT. This gives the protein CASSKGQGRTGELFF.